This entry is about one TCR beta chain. Antigen: not known. Selected positively for CCR7 and CD45RO-negative, naive CD8 cells excluded terminally differentiated effector memory CD45RA+ cells. An assay was performed, and its level was deep. Profiled with immunoSEQ multiplex PCR; TCRdb holds only in-frame clones, not every one. Here the sample spans about 700,000 clones, about 91% being singletons. The source of the sample is a study of shared clonotypes between healthy human individuals. Looking at the study overall: Per-donor plates numbered three CD4 naive, three CD4 memory, two CD8 naive and one CD8 memory. Study results and limitations: Non-shared clonotypes were found to have lower generation probabilities than the clonotypes that were shared by all four of the sorted-subset donors. Several donors showed sharing of around 5.3% of naive CD4 clonotypes.

Germline V gene data show CDR1 as MRHNA and CDR2 as SNTAGT. The J segment lost 2 bases and the V segment lost 6 bases, leaving 5 bases of the junction unmatched. The CDR3 spans 15 residues. The sequenced sample consisted of naive CD8+ T cells sorted from blood. The V gene is TRBV6-4, the J gene TRBJ2-5; 11 nucleotides match TRBD2. The receptor was derived from a man younger than 45 in good health. CDR3 nucleotides: TGTGCCAGCAGCCCCGGGACTAGCGGTCAAGAGACCCAGTACTTC. This codes for CASSPGTSGQETQYF.